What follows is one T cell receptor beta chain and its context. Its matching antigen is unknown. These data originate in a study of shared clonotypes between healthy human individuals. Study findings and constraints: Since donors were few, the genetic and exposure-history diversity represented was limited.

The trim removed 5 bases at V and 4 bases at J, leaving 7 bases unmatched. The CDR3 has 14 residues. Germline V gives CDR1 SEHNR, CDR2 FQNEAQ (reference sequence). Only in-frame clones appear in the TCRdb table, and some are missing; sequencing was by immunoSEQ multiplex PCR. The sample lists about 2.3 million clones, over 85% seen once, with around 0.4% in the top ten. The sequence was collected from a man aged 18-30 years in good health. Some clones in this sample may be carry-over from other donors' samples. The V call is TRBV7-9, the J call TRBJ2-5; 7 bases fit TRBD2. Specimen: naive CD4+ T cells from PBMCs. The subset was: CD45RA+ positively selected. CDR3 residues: CASSPGRGRETQYF. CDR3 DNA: TGTGCCAGCAGCCCGGGGCGCGGGAGAGAGACCCAGTACTTC.